Presented here are 13 T cell receptor beta chains from one specimen sequenced in a study of CXCR3-negative and CXCR3-positive naive CD8 T cells. 5' RACE with UMI labels generated the TRB cDNA libraries. Reprocessing the 5' RACE reads, TCRdb reports a single entry for every CDR3 protein and omits DNA. Here the sample table reports 150,000 to 160,000 distinct CDR3 sequences. These TCRs are of unknown antigen specificity. Study-wide results and limits: In CXCR3-positive naive cells, the TRB CDR3s were more hydrophobic than in CXCR3-negative naive cells.

Material for sequencing was naive CXCR3+ CD8+ T cells from blood. This sample's subset: CD45RO-CCR7+CD27+CD95- naive CD8+ T cells expressing CXCR3 (TNR3+). The source of these receptors is a human donor in good health. Some clones in this sample may be carry-over from other donors' samples.

The genes are TRBV12-3 or TRBV12-4 and TRBJ1-2. This CDR3 is 12 amino acids long. The CDR3 here is CASSADRAVYTF.

This chain connects TRBV28 to TRBJ2-1; TCRdb's D gene call, TRBD1, goes unchecked for lack of DNA. CDR1 is MDHEN, CDR2 SYDVKM, per germline. The CDR3 is made up of 14 amino acids. CDR3 protein: CASSWTGAANEKFF.

V is TRBV10-1 and J is TRBJ2-7; the D call of TRBD1 rests on TCRdb alone, since no DNA is present to check it. This CDR3 comprises 15 residues. Germline V CDR1 and CDR2: WNHNN, SYGVQD (reference sequence). The CDR3 reads CAGVRHRGSSYEQYF.

V gene TRBV3-1 combines with J gene TRBJ2-7; TCRdb selects TRBD1, and the lack of DNA leaves this call unchecked. This CDR3 spans 18 amino acids. Germline V gene lookup returns CDR1 LGHDT and CDR2 YNNKEL (reference sequence). CDR3 in amino acids: CASSQVRFGRTGSYEQYF.

The V call is TRBV5-1, the J call TRBJ2-1; TCRdb's assignment of TRBD1 cannot be checked, as there is no DNA. This CDR3 region has 16 residues. Looked up from germline, CDR1 is SGHRS and CDR2 is YFSETQ. This chain's CDR3 is CASSLSIGGYYNEQFF.

The chain combines TRBV28 with TRBJ1-1. Germline assignment: CDR1 MDHEN and CDR2 SYDVKM. There are 14 residues in the CDR3. The CDR3 sequence: CASSLIGVGTEAFF.

This chain links TRBV5-6 with TRBJ2-4; the D call of TRBD2 rests on TCRdb alone, since no DNA is present to check it. Germline CDR1 and CDR2: SGHDT and YYEEEE. There are 16 residues in the CDR3. Here the CDR3 reads CASSLFGDWAKNIQYF.

V gene TRBV28 combines with J gene TRBJ1-4; the D gene TCRdb calls, TRBD1, cannot be checked with no DNA. There are 17 residues in the CDR3. The germline CDR1 and CDR2 sequences are MDHEN and SYDVKM. The CDR3 reads CASNQWGQRSTNEKLFF.

CDR3 residues: CATSRVYQPQHF. The chain has TRBV15 and TRBJ1-5. Germline lookup yields CDR1 LNHNV and CDR2 YYDKDF (reference sequence). The CDR3 totals 12 residues.

The rearrangement links TRBV6-6 to TRBJ2-3; TCRdb proposes TRBD2, but this gene call is untestable without DNA. The CDR3 contains 13 residues. The germline V gene encodes CDR1 MNHNY and CDR2 SVGAGI (reference sequence). The CDR3 protein is CAIRDLFTDTQYF.

CDR3 sequence: CASSPSSVWGTGNEQFF. The chain combines TRBV3-1 with TRBJ2-1; TCRdb reports TRBD1, a call that lacks DNA to check it against. The CDR3 runs to 17 residues. Germline V CDR1 and CDR2: LGHDT, YNNKEL (reference sequence).

CDR3 region: CASSQDPSPTEAFF. The genes are TRBV4-1 and TRBJ1-1. Germline CDR1 reads MGHRA; CDR2 reads YSYEKL. This CDR3 has 14 amino acids.

The chain combines TRBV5-5 with TRBJ2-7; TCRdb gives TRBD2 as the D gene, but with no DNA this cannot be confirmed. The CDR3 runs 16 residues. Germline V gene sequence: CDR1 SGHKS, CDR2 YYEKEE (reference sequence). This CDR3 is CASSTPTREEGHEQYF.